The source of this T cell receptor beta chain is a study of blood T cell repertoires in COVID-19. Libraries were prepared by immunoSEQ multiplex PCR; TCRdb keeps only in-frame clonotypes and omits some of them. This table holds 200,000 to 250,000 clones, 85% to 90% found once. Adults between roughly 18 and 100 years of age took part from 20 to 25 US areas. Self-reported history from a screening survey and questionnaire set each donor's cohort. CDR3 length equals 13 residues. The V and J ends lost 6 bases and 5 bases respectively, with 13 bases between them. Per the germline V gene, CDR1 is SGHTA and CDR2 is FQGNSA.

This clonotype was obtained from a man between 45 and 60 years old who had been exposed to COVID-19. The V gene is TRBV7-2, the J gene TRBJ1-2; D may be TRBD1 (5 bases). The specimen was PBMCs or T cells enriched from blood (not recorded which). The CDR3 DNA reads TGTGCCAGCAGGGTCTTGGAGGGGTATGGCTACACCTTC. It codes for CASRVLEGYGYTF.